Sequencing of this T cell receptor beta chain was carried out in a study of post-analysis software for immune sequencing data. Study context: Relapsing-remitting, secondary progressive and progressive-relapsing forms of multiple sclerosis all featured among disease courses.

The study's findings and limits: Co-batched samples clustered tightly together by F measure. Versus controls, multiple sclerosis patients showed significantly lower diversity (normalized Chao1). Relative to controls, patients had about 5 TRBV segments at higher frequency, with TRBV5-6, TRBV5-1 and TRBV20-1 among these.

In this sample, this clonotype turned up a few times. Its antigen is still unknown. The CDR3 has 16 amino acids. Germline V gene data show CDR1 as ENHRY and CDR2 as SYGVKD. Trimming left V 0 bases short and J 8 bases short, with 17 bases between. Prepared TCR beta cDNA libraries contained unique molecular identifiers. TCRdb itself ran the PCR reads through MiXCR, one entry per CDR3 protein. The sample includes fewer than 700,000 distinct CDR3 sequences, 44% of them seen just once. The source material was blood. The chain couples TRBV10-3 to TRBJ2-1, with a possible D match to TRBD2 (6 bases). This sequence was found in a girl aged 10-17 years with multiple sclerosis. CDR3 residues: CAISESSGRDIYEQFF. The CDR3 bases are TGTGCCATCAGTGAGTCAAGCGGGCGGGATATCTATGAGCAGTTCTTC.